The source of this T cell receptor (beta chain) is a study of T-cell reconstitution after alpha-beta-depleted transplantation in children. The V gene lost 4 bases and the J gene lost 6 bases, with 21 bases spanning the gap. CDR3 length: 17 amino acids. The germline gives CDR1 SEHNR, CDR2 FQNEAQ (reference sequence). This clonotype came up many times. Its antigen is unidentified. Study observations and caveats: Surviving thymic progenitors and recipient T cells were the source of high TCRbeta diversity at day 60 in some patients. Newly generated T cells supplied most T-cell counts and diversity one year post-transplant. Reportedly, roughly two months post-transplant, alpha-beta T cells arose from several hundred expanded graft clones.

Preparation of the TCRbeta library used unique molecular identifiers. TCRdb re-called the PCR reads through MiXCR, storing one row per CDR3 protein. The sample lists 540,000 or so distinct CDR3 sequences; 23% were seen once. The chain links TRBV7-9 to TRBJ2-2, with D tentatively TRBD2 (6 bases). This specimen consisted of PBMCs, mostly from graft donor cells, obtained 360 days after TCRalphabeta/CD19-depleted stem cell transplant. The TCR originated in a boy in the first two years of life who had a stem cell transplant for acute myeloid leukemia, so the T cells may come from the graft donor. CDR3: CASSYLVPLARAGELFF. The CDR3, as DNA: TGTGCCAGCAGCTACCTGGTCCCCCTAGCGAGAGCCGGGGAGCTGTTTTTT.